One and the same sample provided the 21 T cell receptor beta chains below, sequenced in a study of blood T cell repertoires in COVID-19. Measured with immunoSEQ multiplex PCR; TCRdb has only the in-frame clones, and not every one. The sample lists about 160,000 clones, approximately 81% occurring once. The material sequenced was PBMCs or T cells enriched from blood (not recorded which). These receptors were collected from a man between 60 and 70 years old who had recovered from COVID-19.

The chain couples TRBV28 to TRBJ2-7; TRBD2 matches 14 bases. CDR1 MDHEN and CDR2 SYDVKM come from the germline V gene. Trimming took 3 bases from V and 4 from J; bases not matched to a gene: 5. The CDR3 covers 16 residues. CDR3 sequence reads: CASSFGGLAGGYEQYF. The CDR3, as DNA: TGTGCCAGCAGTTTCGGCGGACTAGCGGGGGGATACGAGCAGTACTTC.

This clone was seen only once. The chain couples TRBV28 to TRBJ2-3, with 8 bases fitting TRBD2. The CDR3 is 15 amino acids. After removal of 8 bases from V and 0 bases from J, the junction contained 7 bases not matched to a gene. The germline V gene encodes CDR1 MDHEN and CDR2 SYDVKM. The CDR3 coding sequence is TGTGCCAGCGTTTACGGCGGGAGGAGCACAGATACGCAGTATTTT. This sequence encodes CASVYGGRSTDTQYF.

The chain carries TRBV7-2 and TRBJ1-3; TRBD1 agrees at 7 bases. The CDR3 consists of 14 residues. Trimming took 5 bases from V and 3 from J; bases not matched to a gene: 4. Germline V gene sequence: CDR1 SGHTA, CDR2 FQGNSA. Here the CDR3 reads CASSPGTVGNTIYF. CDR3 bases: TGTGCCAGCAGCCCGGGGACAGTTGGAAACACCATATATTTT.

The V and J genes are TRBV30 and TRBJ1-2; D is undetermined. The V end lost 0 bases, the J end lost 5 bases, and 13 bases lay between the germline ends. This CDR3 spans 14 amino acids. Germline CDR1 GTSNPN, CDR2 SVGIG (reference sequence). The CDR3 sequence: CAWSVRSTAYGYTF. DNA for the CDR3: TGTGCCTGGAGTGTACGAAGCACCGCATATGGCTACACCTTC.

Here the CDR3 DNA reads TGTGCCAGCAGCGTAACAGGGGGAATCGATCAGCCCCAGCATTTT. The encoded protein is CASSVTGGIDQPQHF. J is TRBJ1-5 and V is TRBV9; 8 bases align to TRBD1. The CDR3 is 15 amino acids. The trim removed 1 base at V and 5 bases at J, leaving 5 bases unmatched. CDR1 is SGDLS and CDR2 is YYNGEE in the germline V gene.

The V call is TRBV11-2, the J call TRBJ2-2, with 10 bases matching TRBD2. Germline V lookup: CDR1 SGHAT, CDR2 FQNNGV. With V trimmed by 5 bases and J by 0 bases, 6 bases remained unmatched. CDR3 length: 17 amino acids. CDR3 residues: CASSRRSGRANTGELFF. CDR3 nucleotides: TGTGCCAGCAGCCGAAGGAGCGGGAGGGCGAACACCGGGGAGCTGTTTTTT. Full variable domain (remainder filled in from reference TRBV11-2 and TRBJ2-2): EAGVAQSPRYKIIEKRQSVAFWCNPISGHATLYWYQQILGQGPKLLIQFQNNGVVDDSQLPKDRFSAERLKGVDSTLKIQPAKLEDSAVYLCASSRRSGRANTGELFFGEGSRLTVL.

J is TRBJ2-7 and V is TRBV19; 7 nucleotides align to TRBD1. Germline trimming cut 5 bases from V and 4 bases from J; bases unmatched to any gene: 8. CDR3 length equals 14 residues. The germline gives CDR1 LNHDA, CDR2 SQIVND (reference sequence). The CDR3 sequence is CASSLRQGGYEQYF. The DNA of the CDR3 is TGTGCCAGTAGTCTCCGACAGGGTGGGTACGAGCAGTACTTC.

V gene TRBV14 combines with J gene TRBJ1-5, with D tentatively TRBD1 (5 bases). Germline CDR1 and CDR2: SGHDN and FVKESK. V dropped 2 bases and J dropped 0 bases, with 20 bases sitting between them. The CDR3 is 19 amino acids. CDR3 loop: CASSQCKGMNFYSNQPQHF. The CDR3 nucleotides are TGTGCCAGCAGCCAATGTAAGGGGATGAACTTCTATAGCAATCAGCCCCAGCATTTT.

The gene calls are TRBV9 and TRBJ2-2; 7 bases map to TRBD1. Germline CDR1 is SGDLS and CDR2 is YYNGEE. V shed 2 bases, J shed 8 bases, and the junction held 6 bases outside the gene matches. This CDR3 has 14 residues. The CDR3 DNA reads TGTGCCAGCAGCGTGGGACAGCCTGCGGGGGAGCTGTTTTTT. Translating gives CASSVGQPAGELFF.

This rearrangement joins TRBV15 to TRBJ2-5; a weak D match, TRBD1 (5 bases). Germline V lookup: CDR1 LNHNV, CDR2 YYDKDF (reference sequence). V was pared by 1 base and J by 3 bases, with 12 bases between. The CDR3 totals 15 residues. The CDR3: CATSRAPQGKETQYF. The CDR3 region has the DNA TGTGCCACCAGCAGAGCCCCTCAGGGAAAAGAGACCCAGTACTTC.

CDR3 region: CASSISGSTYNEQFF. CDR3 nucleotides: TGTGCCAGTAGTATATCGGGGTCCACATACAATGAGCAGTTCTTC. The chain employs TRBV19 and TRBJ2-1; possible D gene TRBD2, 5 bases. V lost 2 bases to trimming and J lost 4 bases, with 12 bases between them. Germline lookup yields CDR1 LNHDA and CDR2 SQIVND (reference sequence). This CDR3 is 15 amino acids long.

The chain uses TRBV2 and TRBJ1-6, with TRBD1 identical over 7 bases. The V and J ends lost 5 bases and 7 bases, in that order; junction bases with no gene match: 5. CDR1 and CDR2 from the germline V gene are SNHLY and FYNNEI. The length of the CDR3 is 14 residues. In nucleotides, the CDR3 is TGTGCCAGCAGTTTAAACAGGGGCAATTCACCCCTCCACTTT. It translates to CASSLNRGNSPLHF.

V usage is TRBV3-1 (or the pseudogene TRBV3-2) and J usage is TRBJ1-6; 8 bases line up with TRBD1. The germline gives CDR1 LGHDT, CDR2 YNNKEL (reference sequence). The CDR3 is 15 amino acids. V lost 5 bases and J lost 8; bases outside the gene matches: 8. The CDR3 DNA reads TGTGCCAGCAGCGGGCGCGGACAGGGTGATTCACCCCTCCACTTT. Encoded protein: CASSGRGQGDSPLHF.

The chain links TRBV27 to TRBJ2-5; TRBD1 agrees at 9 bases. V dropped 5 bases and J dropped 5; count of bases not matched to a gene: 9. This CDR3 contains 15 residues. The germline CDR1 and CDR2 sequences are MNHEY and SMNVEV (reference sequence). DNA of the CDR3: TGTGCCAGCAGTCCGCGGGACAGGGTGGTCGAGACCCAGTACTTC. It encodes CASSPRDRVVETQYF.

The chain is built from TRBV29-1 and TRBJ2-5, with 8 bases lining up with TRBD1. Losses at the gene ends were 7 bases for V and 5 bases for J; bases not matched to a gene: 15. This CDR3 is 15 amino acids long. Germline CDR1 SQVTM, CDR2 ANQGSEA. The chain's CDR3 is CSAESRGPSWETQYF. The CDR3, as DNA: TGCAGCGCCGAAAGCAGGGGGCCTAGTTGGGAGACCCAGTACTTC.

The chain is built from TRBV24-1 and TRBJ2-1; 8 nucleotides align to TRBD2. V lost 6 bases and J lost 4; bases outside the gene matches: 4. The germline CDR1 and CDR2 sequences are KGHDR and SFDVKD. This CDR3 is 14 amino acids long. The CDR3 region is CATSLPGGYNEQFF. Written as DNA, the CDR3 is TGTGCCACCAGTCTCCCGGGGGGGTACAATGAGCAGTTCTTC.

A few counts support this clone. The chain carries TRBV21-1 and TRBJ2-5; the DNA was not used to check the table's D call, TRBD1. TRBV21-1 is tagged as a pseudogene. The CDR3 has 11 amino acids. The CDR3 DNA follows: TGTGCCAGCACCCAGGTAGAGACCCAGTACTTC. Its protein product is CASTQVETQYF.

The chain recombines TRBV5-4 with TRBJ2-1; 7 bases match TRBD2. Per the germline V gene, CDR1 is SGHNT and CDR2 is YYREEE (reference sequence). CDR3 length: 15 amino acids. Trimming cost V 0 bases and J 0 bases; bases outside gene matches: 0. Written as DNA, the CDR3 is TGTGCCAGCAGCTTGGGCGGGAGCTCCTACAATGAGCAGTTCTTC. This codes for CASSLGGSSYNEQFF. The variable domain in full, with the rest retrieved from reference TRBV5-4 and TRBJ2-1, is ETGVTQSPTHLIKTRGQQVTLRCSSQSGHNTVSWYQQALGQGPQFIFQYYREEENGRGNFPPRFSGLQFPNYSSELNVNALELDDSALYLCASSLGGSSYNEQFFGPGTRLTVL.

The chain employs TRBV6-5 and TRBJ1-5; D is possibly TRBD1 (5 bases). The ends were cut back, 4 bases at V and 1 base at J, with 11 bases in the middle. From germline, CDR1 is MNHEY and CDR2 SVGAGI. The CDR3 extends over 15 amino acids. CDR3 amino acids: CASSFAGGSNQPQHF. DNA of the CDR3: TGTGCCAGCAGTTTCGCGGGGGGGAGCAATCAGCCCCAGCATTTT.

V usage is TRBV5-1 and J usage is TRBJ1-5, with TRBD1 as a possible D gene (5 bases). This CDR3 spans 14 amino acids. V was trimmed by 1 base and J by 6 bases, leaving 11 bases between them. The germline V gene has CDR1 SGHRS and CDR2 YFSETQ. CDR3 bases: TGCGCCAGCAGCTTGAACGGGGGAGGTCAGCCCCAGCATTTT. Translation: CASSLNGGGQPQHF.

The CDR3 is CASSTSGEYNEQFF. The CDR3 nucleotides are TGTGCCAGCAGTACAAGCGGAGAATACAATGAGCAGTTCTTC. V is TRBV7-2 and J is TRBJ2-1; D is perhaps TRBD2 (5 bases). The CDR3 runs to 14 residues. The V and J ends lost 6 bases and 4 bases respectively, with 13 bases between them. Germline CDR1 and CDR2: SGHTA and FQGNSA.